This passage covers 10 T cell receptor beta chains from one sample sequenced in a study of T-cell reconstitution after alpha-beta-depleted transplantation in children. It was with unique molecular identifiers that the TCRbeta library was prepared. TCRdb passed the PCR reads through MiXCR, listing each CDR3 protein once. Of about 97,000 distinct CDR3 sequences listed, about 7.5% are singletons. The sequencing here drew on PBMCs, taken before TCRalphabeta/CD19-depleted stem cell transplant. Receptor source: a boy between 2 and 15 years old with acute lymphoblastic leukemia, due to receive a stem cell transplant.

This clonotype was recorded at least ten times. The chain uses TRBV5-1 and TRBJ1-1; TRBD1 might be the D (5 bases). The V end lost 6 bases, the J end lost 5 bases, and 14 bases lay between the germline ends. Germline V gene lookup returns CDR1 SGHRS and CDR2 YFSETQ. The CDR3 is 13 amino acids. CDR3 residues: CASNPRGETEAFF. Here the CDR3 DNA reads TGCGCCAGCAACCCCCGAGGGGAAACTGAAGCTTTCTTT.

This clonotype was counted at least ten times. V and J are TRBV5-1 and TRBJ2-7, with 9 bases fitting TRBD1. The CDR3 length is 15 residues. In germline, CDR1 is SGHRS, CDR2 YFSETQ. V lost 3 bases, J lost 2 bases, and 6 bases stayed unmatched. CDR3 sequence (DNA): TGCGCCAGCAGCTGGGGGGACAGGGCAGCCTACGAGCAGTACTTC. As protein: CASSWGDRAAYEQYF.

At least ten counts were recorded for this clonotype. The CDR3 nucleotides read TGTGCCAGCAGCGTAGAGGCCAGTCCTTCCGCAAGGGAGCAGTACTTC. This encodes CASSVEASPSAREQYF. This rearrangement joins TRBV9 to TRBJ2-7; unclear D gene. The CDR3 runs 16 residues. V was shortened by 0 bases and J by 7 bases, with 20 bases between the two germline ends. From germline, CDR1 is SGDLS and CDR2 YYNGEE.

This clonotype was recorded many times. The chain carries TRBV3-1 and TRBJ1-1; TRBD1 might be the D (5 bases). The CDR3 has 13 amino acids. CDR1 and CDR2 from the germline V gene are LGHDT and YNNKEL (reference sequence). V lost 4 bases and J 6 bases, leaving 12 bases between the germline ends. The CDR3 DNA reads as TGTGCCAGCAGCCCAGACAGTACGGCTGAAGCTTTCTTT. This codes for CASSPDSTAEAFF.

The table lists this clonotype with many counts. The V and J genes are TRBV12-3 or TRBV12-4 and TRBJ2-1; TRBD2 matches 12 bases. The CDR3 length is 16 residues. V trimming: 3 bases; J trimming: 7 bases; junction bases outside the gene matches: 7. The CDR3 reads CASSLPSGGAGNEQFF. In DNA form, the CDR3 reads TGTGCCAGCAGTTTGCCTAGCGGGGGGGCGGGTAATGAGCAGTTCTTC.

This clonotype was counted ten times or more. The V call is TRBV5-1, the J call TRBJ2-7; D may be TRBD1 (6 bases). This CDR3 is built from 12 residues. V lost 3 bases to trimming and J lost 2 bases, with 6 bases between them. From germline, CDR1 is SGHRS and CDR2 YFSETQ. Here the CDR3 DNA reads TGCGCCAGCAGCTGGGACACCTACGAGCAGTACTTC. Protein product: CASSWDTYEQYF.

The V gene is TRBV6-1, the J gene TRBJ1-4, with D hard to call. Germline V CDR1 and CDR2: MNHNS, SASEGT. Trimming removed 6 bases from V and 1 base from J, with 12 bases in between. The CDR3 totals 15 residues. CDR3 nucleotides: TGTGCCAGCAGAACCAGTTTTCTAACTAATGAAAAACTGTTTTTT. Its translation: CASRTSFLTNEKLFF.

Only a few counts were recorded for this clonotype. The V call is TRBV11-2, the J call TRBJ1-6; D ambiguous. V was clipped by 0 bases and J by 5 bases, with 11 bases between them. Per germline, CDR1 SGHAT and CDR2 FQNNGV. The CDR3 is made up of 16 amino acids. This CDR3 is CASSLEVARNNSPLHF. CDR3 in DNA: TGTGCCAGCAGCTTAGAGGTCGCCAGGAATAATTCACCCCTCCACTTT.

The sample holds many counts of this clonotype. The chain joins TRBV11-1 to TRBJ1-1; D is uncertain. Germline values: CDR1 SGHAT, CDR2 FQDESV (reference sequence). Trimming cost V 5 bases and J 5 bases, with 12 bases left between them. The CDR3 length is 13 residues. CDR3 protein: CASSRGERTEAFF. The CDR3 nucleotides read TGTGCCAGCAGCCGGGGTGAGAGGACTGAAGCTTTCTTT.

Sample share makes this clonotype medium-sized. This sequence joins TRBV13 and TRBJ2-7; 7 bases agree with TRBD2. V shed 1 base, J shed 1 base, and the junction held 13 bases outside the gene matches. This CDR3 has 18 amino acids. The germline V gene has CDR1 PRHDT and CDR2 FYEKMQ (reference sequence). The CDR3 DNA reads TGTGCCAGCAGCTTAGTACGGCTGGGGAGCGGGGCTTCCTACGAGCAGTACTTC. Its translation: CASSLVRLGSGASYEQYF.